This T cell receptor beta chain was observed in a study of blood T cells in healthy people across ages. Study background: About one barcoded beta molecule was captured per two T cells (by template switching).

CDR3 length: 14 amino acids. Germline loops: CDR1 SGHAT, CDR2 FQDESV (reference sequence). The V end lost 4 bases, the J end lost 2 bases, and 11 bases lay between the germline ends. Every donor provided 9.5 to 10 milliliters of peripheral blood. Through a sample-barcoded 5' primer and a J-beta primer mix, a second PCR was run for roughly 7 to 12 cycles. Template switching added a 12-random-nucleotide identifier to every cDNA molecule. TCRdb reanalysed the 5' RACE reads using MiXCR and keeps one entry per CDR3 protein. The data show around 1.5 million distinct CDR3 sequences, almost 35% seen once. The TCR sequence derives from a woman in her thirties in good health. Sequencing was performed on blood. The chain couples TRBV11-1 to TRBJ1-1; D is unclear. The CDR3 DNA sequence: TGTGCCAGCAGCTGGGGAGTCTTTAACACTGAAGCTTTCTTT. It is translated as CASSWGVFNTEAFF.